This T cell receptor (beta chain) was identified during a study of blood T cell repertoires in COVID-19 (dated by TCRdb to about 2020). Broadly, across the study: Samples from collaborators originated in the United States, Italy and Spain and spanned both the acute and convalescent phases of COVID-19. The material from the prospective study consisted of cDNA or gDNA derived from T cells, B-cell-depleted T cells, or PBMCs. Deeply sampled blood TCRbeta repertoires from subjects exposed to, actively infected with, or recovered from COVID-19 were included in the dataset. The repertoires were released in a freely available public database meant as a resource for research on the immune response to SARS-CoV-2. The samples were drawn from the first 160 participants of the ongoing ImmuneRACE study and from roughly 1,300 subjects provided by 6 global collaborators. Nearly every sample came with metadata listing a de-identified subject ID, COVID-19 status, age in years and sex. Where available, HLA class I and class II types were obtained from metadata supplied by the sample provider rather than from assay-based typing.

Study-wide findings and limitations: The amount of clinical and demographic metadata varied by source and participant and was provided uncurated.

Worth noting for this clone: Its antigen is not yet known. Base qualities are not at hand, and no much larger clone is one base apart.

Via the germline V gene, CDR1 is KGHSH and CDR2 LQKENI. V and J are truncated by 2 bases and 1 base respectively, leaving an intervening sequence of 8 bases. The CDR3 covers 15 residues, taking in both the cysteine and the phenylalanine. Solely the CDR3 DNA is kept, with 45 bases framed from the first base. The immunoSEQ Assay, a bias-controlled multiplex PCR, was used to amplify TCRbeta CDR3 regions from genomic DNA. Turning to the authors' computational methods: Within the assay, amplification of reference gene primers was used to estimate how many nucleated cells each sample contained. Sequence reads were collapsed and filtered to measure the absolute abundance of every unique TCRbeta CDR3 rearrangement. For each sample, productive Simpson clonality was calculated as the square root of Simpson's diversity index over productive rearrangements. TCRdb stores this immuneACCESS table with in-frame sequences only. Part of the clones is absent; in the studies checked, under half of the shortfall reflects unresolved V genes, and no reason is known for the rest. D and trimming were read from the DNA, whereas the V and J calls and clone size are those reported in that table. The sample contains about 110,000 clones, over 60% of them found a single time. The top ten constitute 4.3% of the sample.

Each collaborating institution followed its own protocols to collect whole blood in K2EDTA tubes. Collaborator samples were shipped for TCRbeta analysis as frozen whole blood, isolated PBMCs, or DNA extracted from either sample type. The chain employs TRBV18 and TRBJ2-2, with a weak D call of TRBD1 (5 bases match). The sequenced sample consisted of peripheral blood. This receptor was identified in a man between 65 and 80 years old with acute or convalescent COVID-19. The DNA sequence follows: TGTGCCAGCTCACCAATGACAGTGAACACCGGGGAGCTGTTTTTT. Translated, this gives CASSPMTVNTGELFF.